A single sample is the source of the 2 T cell receptor beta chains below, sequenced in a study of cytomegalovirus exposure and HLA in healthy donors. The PCR contained 60 Vbeta and 13 Jbeta primers. Method: immunoSEQ multiplex PCR; TCRdb's copy keeps in-frame clones and lacks some. Among 150,000 to 200,000 clones, around 77% were seen once, and the ten largest hold 1.5% to 2%. What was sequenced was PBMCs. The receptor set was obtained from a man aged 25 to 45 in good health and CMV-seronegative.

This clone was detected only once. V gene TRBV2 combines with J gene TRBJ2-3; TRBD1 agrees at 8 bases. The CDR3 is 15 amino acids. CDR1 is SNHLY and CDR2 is FYNNEI in the germline V gene. J lost 5 bases, V lost 3 bases, and 7 bases had no gene match. The CDR3 sequence: CASSEQGALGDTQYF. DNA of the CDR3: TGTGCCAGCAGTGAGCAGGGGGCTTTAGGAGATACGCAGTATTTT.

The sample holds one count of this clone. The J gene is TRBJ2-7, the V gene TRBV7-6, with TRBD2 matching over 9 bases. From germline, CDR1 is SGHVS and CDR2 FNYEAQ. This CDR3 spans 15 amino acids. The V and J ends lost 5 bases and 1 base, in that order; junction bases with no gene match: 6. This CDR3 is CASSAPLAGSYEQYF. The DNA for the CDR3 is TGTGCCAGCAGCGCACCTCTAGCGGGATCCTACGAGCAGTACTTC.